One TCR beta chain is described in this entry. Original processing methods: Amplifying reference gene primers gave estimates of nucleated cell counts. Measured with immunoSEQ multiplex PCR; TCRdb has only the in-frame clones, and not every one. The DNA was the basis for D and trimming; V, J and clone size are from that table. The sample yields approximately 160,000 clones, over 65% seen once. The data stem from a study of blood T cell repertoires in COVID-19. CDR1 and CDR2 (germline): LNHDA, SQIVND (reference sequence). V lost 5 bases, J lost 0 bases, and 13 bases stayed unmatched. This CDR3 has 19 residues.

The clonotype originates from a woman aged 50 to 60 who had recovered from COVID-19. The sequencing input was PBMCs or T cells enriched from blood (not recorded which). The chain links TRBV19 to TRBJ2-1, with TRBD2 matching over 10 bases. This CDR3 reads CASSQRLAGQHSSYNEQFF. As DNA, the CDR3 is TGTGCCAGTAGTCAAAGACTAGCGGGCCAGCATAGCTCCTACAATGAGCAGTTCTTC.